The text below deals with one T cell receptor beta chain. Its specificity is unknown. These data are taken from a study of cytomegalovirus exposure and HLA in healthy donors. This CDR3 comprises 13 residues. Trimming took 0 bases from V and 6 from J, leaving 9 bases between them. Germline CDR1 and CDR2: LNHNV and YYDKDF (reference sequence). Researchers ran the PCR with 60 Vbeta and 13 Jbeta primers. Sequenced by immunoSEQ multiplex PCR; TCRdb stores in-frame clones only, minus some. The table has 100,000 to 150,000 clones, 70% to 90% seen once. General study findings and limits: In a later analysis, a genetic analysis reported fewer productive-TCR N-insertions in an Asian-associated ancestry cluster than the cohort average. Several of the most significant clusters were apparently associated with common viral pathogens in a later analysis. Reported results showed that the classifier diagnosed cytomegalovirus status with high specificity and sensitivity. It was assumed in the presence/absence analyses that sequencing depth was roughly uniform across donors.

The chain employs TRBV15 and TRBJ2-7; maybe TRBD1 (5 bases). Sequences were obtained from PBMCs. The origin of this receptor is a man aged 35-49 years in good health and CMV-seronegative. The CDR3 is CATSRDKGPEQYF. For the CDR3, the DNA is TGTGCCACCAGCAGAGATAAGGGGCCCGAGCAGTACTTC.